The 29 T cell receptor beta chains below were found in one sample sequenced in a study of blood T cell repertoires in COVID-19. Generated by immunoSEQ multiplex PCR, the TCRdb table keeps only in-frame clones and is missing some. This repertoire shows about 270,000 clones, approximately 89% found once; its top ten account for about 8.6%. Sample: peripheral blood. The receptors stem from a middle-aged man with active or convalescent COVID-19.

This chain uses TRBV9 with TRBJ2-3, with TRBD2 identical over 9 bases. This CDR3 is 15 amino acids long. V was clipped by 2 bases and J by 5 bases; unmatched bases: 6. Germline lookup yields CDR1 SGDLS and CDR2 YYNGEE. CDR3 amino acids: CASSVSGGKIDTQYF. As DNA, the CDR3 is TGTGCCAGCAGCGTGAGCGGGGGGAAAATAGATACGCAGTATTTT. The whole variable domain, remainder taken from reference TRBV9 and TRBJ2-3, is DSGVTQTPKHLITATGQRVTLRCSPRSGDLSVYWYQQSLDQGLQFLIQYYNGEERAKGNILERFSAQQFPDLHSELNLSSLELGDSALYFCASSVSGGKIDTQYFGPGTRLTVL.

In this sample, this clone turned up once. The chain links TRBV19 to TRBJ1-5; 9 bases match TRBD1. Trimming cost V 4 bases and J 6 bases; bases outside gene matches: 10. The CDR3 extends over 16 amino acids. Germline loops: CDR1 LNHDA, CDR2 SQIVND (reference sequence). In nucleotides, the CDR3 is TGTGCCAGTAGTACTGCGACAGGGGGATTAGGTCAGCCCCAGCATTTT. Its protein product is CASSTATGGLGQPQHF.

This rearrangement joins TRBV24-1 to TRBJ2-2; 8 bases are a match to TRBD2. Trimming removed 3 bases from V and 7 bases from J; junction bases left unmatched: 6. The CDR3 runs to 15 residues. The germline V gene encodes CDR1 KGHDR and CDR2 SFDVKD. The CDR3 loop is CATSDRSGSVGELFF. The CDR3 DNA sequence: TGTGCCACCAGTGATAGGAGCGGGAGCGTCGGGGAGCTGTTTTTT.

The rearrangement joins TRBV27 to TRBJ2-3, with TRBD2 matching 11 bases. The germline V gene has CDR1 MNHEY and CDR2 SMNVEV (reference sequence). V gave up 1 base and J gave up 4 bases; unmatched junction bases: 7. The CDR3 has 17 amino acids. This CDR3 reads CASSLYSLAGGSDTQYF. The CDR3 DNA sequence: TGTGCCAGCAGTTTATACTCCCTAGCGGGGGGTTCAGATACGCAGTATTTT.

The table lists this clone with many counts. The chain recombines TRBV27 with TRBJ2-7; no firm D call. V was pared by 8 bases and J by 6 bases, with 11 bases between. The CDR3 length is 11 residues. Germline CDR1 is MNHEY and CDR2 is SMNVEV (reference sequence). This chain's CDR3 is CASYGDLEQYF. CDR3 nucleotide sequence: TGTGCCAGCTACGGAGATCTCGAGCAGTACTTC.

V is TRBV6-6 and J is TRBJ2-1; the match to TRBD1 covers 7 bases. Trimming took 4 bases from V and 6 from J; bases not matched to a gene: 9. In germline, CDR1 is MNHNY, CDR2 SVGAGI (reference sequence). The CDR3 length is 15 residues. CDR3 DNA sequence: TGTGCCAGCAGTTCCAAAGAGACAGGGTCCAATGAGCAGTTCTTC. This sequence encodes CASSSKETGSNEQFF.

The chain employs TRBV9 and TRBJ2-3, with D perhaps matching TRBD1 (6 bases). Germline V gene lookup returns CDR1 SGDLS and CDR2 YYNGEE. V gave up 4 bases and J gave up 4 bases, with 22 bases separating them. The CDR3 contains 17 residues. The CDR3 is CASSSQGYMTAADTQYF. The DNA of the CDR3 is TGTGCCAGCAGCTCTCAGGGGTATATGACAGCCGCAGATACGCAGTATTTT.

The V and J genes are TRBV21-1 and TRBJ2-2; the D call of TRBD2 is as the table states it, not checked on the DNA. TRBV21-1 is assigned pseudogene status. CDR3 length equals 15 residues. The chain's CDR3 is CASSKIRNYTGELFF. Written as DNA, the CDR3 is TGTGCCAGCAGCAAAATTCGAAACTACACCGGGGAGCTGTTTTTT.

The DNA for the CDR3 is TGTGCCAGCAGGTCCGGGACAGGGGGCCTCCAAGAGACCCAGTACTTC. This encodes CASRSGTGGLQETQYF. The rearrangement links TRBV5-5 to TRBJ2-5, with 12 positions matching TRBD1. CDR1 is SGHKS, CDR2 YYEKEE, per germline (reference sequence). The CDR3 runs to 16 residues. The V and J ends lost 5 bases and 1 base, in that order; junction bases with no gene match: 6. The complete variable domain, with remaining parts taken from reference TRBV5-5 and TRBJ2-5, reads DAGVTQSPTHLIKTRGQQVTLRCSPISGHKSVSWYQQVLGQGPQFIFQYYEKEERGRGNFPDRFSARQFPNYSSELNVNALLLGDSALYLCASRSGTGGLQETQYFGPGTRLLVL.

This chain links TRBV29-1 with TRBJ2-5; 10 nucleotides align to TRBD1. This CDR3 comprises 16 residues. Trimming at V came to 7 bases and at J to 4 bases, leaving 15 bases not matched to a gene. CDR1 and CDR2 from the germline V gene are SQVTM and ANQGSEA. As DNA, the CDR3 is TGCAGCGCCTATGGGACAGGGGACCCAACGGGAGAGACCCAGTACTTC. It encodes CSAYGTGDPTGETQYF.

The chain employs TRBV11-2 and TRBJ1-5, with D possibly TRBD1 on 5 matching bases. The CDR3 runs 14 residues. V was trimmed by 5 bases and J by 3 bases, leaving 11 bases between them. Germline-derived CDR1 and CDR2 are SGHAT and FQNNGV. CDR3 nucleotide sequence: TGTGCCAGCAGCGGAGGGGATAACAATCAGCCCCAGCATTTT. Protein: CASSGGDNNQPQHF.

V gene TRBV30 combines with J gene TRBJ2-7, with D tentatively TRBD1 (7 bases). This CDR3 region has 15 residues. The germline gives CDR1 GTSNPN, CDR2 SVGIG (reference sequence). V lost 0 bases to trimming and J lost 4 bases, with 16 bases between them. This CDR3 reads CAWSVPVQGTYEQYF. CDR3 bases: TGTGCCTGGAGTGTCCCGGTACAGGGGACTTACGAGCAGTACTTC. The complete variable domain, with remaining parts taken from reference TRBV30 and TRBJ2-7, reads SQTIHQWPATLVQPVGSPLSLECTVEGTSNPNLYWYRQAAGRGLQLLFYSVGIGQISSEVPQNLSASRPQDRQFILSSKKLLLSDSGFYLCAWSVPVQGTYEQYFGPGTRLTVT.

The genes are TRBV4-1 and TRBJ1-2; 12 nucleotides line up with TRBD1. Trimming cost V 4 bases and J 4 bases; bases outside gene matches: 1. CDR1 and CDR2 from the germline V gene are MGHRA and YSYEKL. CDR3 length: 14 residues. CDR3 in amino acids: CASSPGQGAYGYTF. The CDR3 nucleotides read TGCGCCAGCAGCCCGGGACAGGGGGCCTATGGCTACACCTTC.

The rearrangement joins TRBV6-5 to TRBJ2-1; D unclear. This CDR3 has 14 amino acids. Germline V gene data show CDR1 as MNHEY and CDR2 as SVGAGI. The germline V and J ends were trimmed by 11 bases and 0 bases, with 14 bases remaining between them. CDR3 DNA: TGTGCCTCGGGTCTAGTTAGCTCCTACAATGAGCAGTTCTTC. Amino acids: CASGLVSSYNEQFF.

The J gene is TRBJ1-2, the V gene TRBV2; D not resolved. V was trimmed by 6 bases and J by 4 bases, leaving 18 bases between them. CDR3 length: 15 residues. Germline CDR1 and CDR2: SNHLY and FYNNEI. The CDR3 protein is CASRAPGRVTYGYTF. The CDR3 nucleotides are TGTGCCAGCAGGGCCCCAGGTAGAGTTACCTATGGCTACACCTTC.

The count of this clone is one. V usage is TRBV30 and J usage is TRBJ2-7, with D perhaps matching TRBD1 (6 bases). CDR1 and CDR2 (germline): GTSNPN, SVGIG (reference sequence). The V end was cut by 0 bases, the J end by 7 bases, with 10 bases between. The CDR3 totals 12 residues. The CDR3: CAWSVLRGEQYF. Written as DNA, the CDR3 is TGTGCCTGGAGTGTACTCAGGGGAGAGCAGTACTTC.

The DNA of the CDR3 is TGCGCCAGCAGCCCCCGGACAGGGGGCGAATATGGCTACACCTTC. Translated: CASSPRTGGEYGYTF. This chain connects TRBV4-1 to TRBJ1-2; TRBD1 agrees at 11 bases. The CDR3 sequence is 15 residues long. Germline assignment: CDR1 MGHRA and CDR2 YSYEKL. J was trimmed by 5 bases and V by 4 bases; bases with no gene match: 6.

Only one count was recorded for this clone. The chain employs TRBV2 and TRBJ1-2; TRBD1 matches at 7 bases. The CDR3 contains 13 residues. V trimming: 8 bases; J trimming: 0 bases; junction bases outside the gene matches: 3. In germline, CDR1 is SNHLY, CDR2 FYNNEI. The CDR3 region is CASGTDTNYGYTF. The CDR3 nucleotides are TGTGCCAGCGGGACAGACACTAACTATGGCTACACCTTC.

The CDR3 DNA reads as TGTGCCAGCAGCCCTGCAGGGTTTGGGAACACTGAAGCTTTCTTT. Protein sequence: CASSPAGFGNTEAFF. This sequence joins TRBV5-6 and TRBJ1-1; weak D call: TRBD1 (5 bases). Trimming removed 4 bases at V and 1 base at J, with 14 bases between. Germline-derived CDR1 and CDR2 are SGHDT and YYEEEE. This CDR3 region has 15 residues.

This rearrangement joins TRBV13 to TRBJ2-2; a weak D match, TRBD2 (6 bases). This CDR3 comprises 14 residues. The germline V and J ends were trimmed by 5 bases and 3 bases, with 10 bases remaining between them. Germline CDR1 PRHDT, CDR2 FYEKMQ (reference sequence). CDR3 loop: CASSPGLYTGELFF. The CDR3 DNA is TGTGCCAGCAGCCCGGGACTGTACACCGGGGAGCTGTTTTTT. Using reference TRBV13 and TRBJ2-2 for the parts outside the CDR3, the full variable domain is AAGVIQSPRHLIKEKRETATLKCYPIPRHDTVYWYQQGPGQDPQFLISFYEKMQSDKGSIPDRFSAQQFSDYHSELNMSSLELGDSALYFCASSPGLYTGELFFGEGSRLTVL.

CDR3 sequence: CASSRDIYNTGELFF. The CDR3 nucleotides read TGTGCCAGCAGCCGGGACATTTATAACACCGGGGAGCTGTTTTTT. J is TRBJ2-2 and V is TRBV3-1 (or the pseudogene TRBV3-2); D is perhaps TRBD1 (6 bases). In germline, CDR1 is LGHDT, CDR2 YNNKEL (reference sequence). V dropped 4 bases and J dropped 2 bases, with 11 bases sitting between them. The CDR3 sequence is 15 residues long.

The chain joins TRBV28 to TRBJ1-5, with D uncertain. Trimming removed 6 bases at V and 9 bases at J, with 15 bases between. Germline values: CDR1 MDHEN, CDR2 SYDVKM. The CDR3 is 13 amino acids. The CDR3 nucleotides are TGTGCCAGCAGCCCCCGGTGGGCGGGGCCCCAGCATTTT. Amino acids: CASSPRWAGPQHF.

The chain combines TRBV10-2 with TRBJ1-2, with a possible D match to TRBD1 (6 bases). The CDR3 length is 13 residues. V lost 5 bases and J 2 bases, leaving 9 bases between the germline ends. Per germline, CDR1 WSHSY and CDR2 SAAADI. The CDR3 spells CASSYRVNYGYTF. CDR3 in DNA: TGCGCCAGCAGTTACAGGGTCAACTATGGCTACACCTTC.

This clone was recorded only once. The chain recombines TRBV4-1 with TRBJ2-7; 8 nucleotides line up with TRBD1. In germline, CDR1 is MGHRA, CDR2 YSYEKL. The J segment lost 3 bases and the V segment lost 4 bases, leaving 5 bases of the junction unmatched. The CDR3 consists of 14 residues. The CDR3 nucleotides read TGCGCCAGCAGCCCACGACAGGGGATCTACGAGCAGTACTTC. It specifies CASSPRQGIYEQYF.

With regard to this clone: Other DNA sequences in the same sample also yield this CDR3. CDR3 DNA sequence: TGTGCCAGCAGCCTTGCCGGGGGAAACACCATATATTTT. Amino acid sequence: CASSLAGGNTIYF. V is TRBV7-9 and J is TRBJ1-3; D not resolved. V shed 5 bases and J shed 4 bases, with 9 bases lying between them. The CDR3 is 13 amino acids. Germline CDR1 and CDR2: SEHNR and FQNEAQ (reference sequence). Full variable domain (outside the CDR3, taken from reference TRBV7-9 and TRBJ1-3): DTGVSQNPRHKITKRGQNVTFRCDPISEHNRLYWYRQTLGQGPEFLTYFQNEAQLEKSRLLSDRFSAERPKGSFSTLEIQRTEQGDSAMYLCASSLAGGNTIYFGEGSWLTVV.

This chain links TRBV6-5 with TRBJ1-2; D possibly corresponds to TRBD1 (5 bases). This CDR3 has 13 amino acids. In germline, CDR1 is MNHEY, CDR2 SVGAGI. V lost 8 bases to trimming and J lost 1 base, with 11 bases between them. CDR3 coding DNA: TGTGCCAGCTCGGCAGGGCTTAACTATGGCTACACCTTC. Amino acid sequence: CASSAGLNYGYTF.

The chain combines TRBV5-6 with TRBJ1-2; 7 nucleotides line up with TRBD1. V dropped 4 bases and J dropped 4; count of bases not matched to a gene: 10. Germline lookup yields CDR1 SGHDT and CDR2 YYEEEE. CDR3 length: 15 amino acids. The CDR3 DNA sequence: TGTGCCAGCAGCCCCGCGGCAGGGGGGCCCTATGGCTACACCTTC. Protein sequence: CASSPAAGGPYGYTF.

This chain uses TRBV9 with TRBJ2-7; tentatively, D is TRBD1 (5 bases). The CDR3 consists of 16 residues. V lost 0 bases and J lost 1, with 14 bases in between. From germline, CDR1 is SGDLS and CDR2 YYNGEE. The CDR3 nucleotides are TGTGCCAGCAGCGTAGGTCCCCTGGCAGGGTCCTACGAGCAGTACTTC. This gives the protein CASSVGPLAGSYEQYF.

The rearrangement links TRBV10-2 to TRBJ1-1; perhaps TRBD1 as D (6 bases). The germline gives CDR1 WSHSY, CDR2 SAAADI. The CDR3 totals 14 residues. V lost 10 bases to trimming and J lost 3 bases, with 18 bases between them. In nucleotides, the CDR3 is TGCGCCACCGCCGATACAGGGACACACACTGAAGCTTTCTTT. It yields the protein CATADTGTHTEAFF.